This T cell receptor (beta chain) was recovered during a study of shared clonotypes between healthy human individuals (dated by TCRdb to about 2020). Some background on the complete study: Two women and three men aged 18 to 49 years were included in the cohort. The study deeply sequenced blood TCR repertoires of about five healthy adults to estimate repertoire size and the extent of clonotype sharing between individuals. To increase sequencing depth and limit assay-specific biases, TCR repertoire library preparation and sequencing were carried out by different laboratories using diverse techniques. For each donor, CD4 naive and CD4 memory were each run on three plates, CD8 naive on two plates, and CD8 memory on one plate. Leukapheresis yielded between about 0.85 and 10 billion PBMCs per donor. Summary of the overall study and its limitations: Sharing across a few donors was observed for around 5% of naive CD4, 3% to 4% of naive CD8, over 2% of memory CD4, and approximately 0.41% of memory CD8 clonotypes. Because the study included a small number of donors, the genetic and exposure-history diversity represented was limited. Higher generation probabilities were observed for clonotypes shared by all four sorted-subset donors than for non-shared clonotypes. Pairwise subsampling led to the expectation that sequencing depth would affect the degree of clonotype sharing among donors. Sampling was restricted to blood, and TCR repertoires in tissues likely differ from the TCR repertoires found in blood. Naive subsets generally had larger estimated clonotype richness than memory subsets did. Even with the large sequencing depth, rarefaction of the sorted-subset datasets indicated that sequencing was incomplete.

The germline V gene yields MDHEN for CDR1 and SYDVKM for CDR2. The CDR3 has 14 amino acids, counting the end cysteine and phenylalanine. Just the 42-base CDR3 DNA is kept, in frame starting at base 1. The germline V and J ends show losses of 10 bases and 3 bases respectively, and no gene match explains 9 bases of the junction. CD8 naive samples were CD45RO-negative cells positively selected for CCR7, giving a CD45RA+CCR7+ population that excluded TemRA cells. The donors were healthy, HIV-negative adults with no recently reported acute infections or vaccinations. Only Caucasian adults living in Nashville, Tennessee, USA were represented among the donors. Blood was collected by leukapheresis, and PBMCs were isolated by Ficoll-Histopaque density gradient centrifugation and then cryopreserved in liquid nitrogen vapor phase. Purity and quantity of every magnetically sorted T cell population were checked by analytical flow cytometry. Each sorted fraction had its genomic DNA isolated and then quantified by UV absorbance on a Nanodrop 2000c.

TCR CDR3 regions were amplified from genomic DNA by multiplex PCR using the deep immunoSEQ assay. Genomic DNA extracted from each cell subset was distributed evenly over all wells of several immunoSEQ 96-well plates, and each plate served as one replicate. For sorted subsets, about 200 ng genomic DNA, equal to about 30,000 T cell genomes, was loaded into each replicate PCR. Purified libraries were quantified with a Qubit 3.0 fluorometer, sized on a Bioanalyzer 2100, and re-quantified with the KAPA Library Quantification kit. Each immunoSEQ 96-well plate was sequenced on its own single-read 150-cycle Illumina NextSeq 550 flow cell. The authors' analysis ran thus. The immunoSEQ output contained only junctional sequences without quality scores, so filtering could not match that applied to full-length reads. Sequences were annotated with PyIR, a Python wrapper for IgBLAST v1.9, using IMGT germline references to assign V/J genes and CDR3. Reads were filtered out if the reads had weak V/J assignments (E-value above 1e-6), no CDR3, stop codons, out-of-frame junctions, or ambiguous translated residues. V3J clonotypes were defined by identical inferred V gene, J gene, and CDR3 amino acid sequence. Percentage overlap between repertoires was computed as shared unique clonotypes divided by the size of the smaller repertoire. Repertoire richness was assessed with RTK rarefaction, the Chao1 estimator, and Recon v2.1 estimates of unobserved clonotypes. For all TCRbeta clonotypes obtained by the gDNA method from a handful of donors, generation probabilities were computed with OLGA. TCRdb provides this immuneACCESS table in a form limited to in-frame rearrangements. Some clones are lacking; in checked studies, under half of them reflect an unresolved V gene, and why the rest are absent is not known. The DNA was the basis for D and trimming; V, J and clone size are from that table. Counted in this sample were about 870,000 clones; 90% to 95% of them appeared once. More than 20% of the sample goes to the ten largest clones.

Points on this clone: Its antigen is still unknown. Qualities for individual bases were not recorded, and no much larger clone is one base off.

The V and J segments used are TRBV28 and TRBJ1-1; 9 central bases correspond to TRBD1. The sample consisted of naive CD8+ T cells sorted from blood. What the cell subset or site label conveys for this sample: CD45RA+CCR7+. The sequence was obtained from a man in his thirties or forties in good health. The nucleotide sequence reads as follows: TGTGCCACCAAACAGGGGGCGCTGGACACTGAAGCTTTCTTT. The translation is CATKQGALDTEAFF.